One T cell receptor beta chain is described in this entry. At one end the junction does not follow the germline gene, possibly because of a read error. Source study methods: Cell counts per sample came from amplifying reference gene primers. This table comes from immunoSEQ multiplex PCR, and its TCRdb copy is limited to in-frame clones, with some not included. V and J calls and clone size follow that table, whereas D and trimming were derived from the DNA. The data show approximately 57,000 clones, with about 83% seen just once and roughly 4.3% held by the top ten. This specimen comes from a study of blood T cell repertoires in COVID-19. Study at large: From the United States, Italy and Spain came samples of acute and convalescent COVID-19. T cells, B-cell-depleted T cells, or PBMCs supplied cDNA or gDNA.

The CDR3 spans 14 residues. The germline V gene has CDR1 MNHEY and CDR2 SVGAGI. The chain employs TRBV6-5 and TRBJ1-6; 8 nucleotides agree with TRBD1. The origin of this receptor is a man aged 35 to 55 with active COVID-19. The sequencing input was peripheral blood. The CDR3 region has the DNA TGTGCCAGCATTTACACAGGGGGTAATTCACCCCTCCACTTT. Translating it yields CASIYTGGNSPLHF.